Here is one TCR beta chain with its context. The data stem from a study of blood T cell repertoires in COVID-19. Method: immunoSEQ multiplex PCR; TCRdb's copy keeps in-frame clones and lacks some. The repertoire holds 250,000 or so clones, approximately 90% seen once, with roughly 4.3% in the top ten. The CDR3 covers 17 residues. V was clipped by 5 bases and J by 2 bases, with 20 bases between them. CDR1 is MDHEN and CDR2 is SYDVKM in the germline V gene. The source material was PBMCs or T cells enriched from blood (not recorded which). The V gene is TRBV28, the J gene TRBJ2-3; D not resolved. The clonotype was recovered from a woman aged 25-40 years with acute COVID-19. CDR3 sequence reads: CASSLQSPLVNTDTQYF. The CDR3 DNA is TGTGCCAGCAGTCTACAGTCCCCCCTCGTTAACACAGATACGCAGTATTTT.